In its sample, the clone carrying this T cell receptor (beta chain) was seen a few times. This entry comes from a study of blood T cell repertoires in COVID-19. Under the authors' procedure: How many nucleated cells were present was estimated from reference gene primer amplification. The method was immunoSEQ multiplex PCR; TCRdb's version includes in-frame clones alone and lacks a portion of them. V, J and clone size reflect that table, while D and trimming were determined from the DNA. Counted here are 250,000 to 350,000 clones, roughly nine tenths occurring once; the ten biggest clones make up roughly 0.92%. Per the germline V gene, CDR1 is MNHNS and CDR2 is SASEGT. V lost 4 bases and J lost 4; bases outside the gene matches: 11. The CDR3 loop spans 19 amino acids.

This clonotype was obtained from a middle-aged woman who had recovered from COVID-19. This chain joins TRBV6-1 and TRBJ2-4; 15 positions match TRBD2. The sample consisted of peripheral blood. CDR3 protein: CASSGGTSGGNTIKNIQYF. The CDR3, as DNA: TGTGCCAGCAGTGGAGGGACTAGCGGGGGGAATACAATAAAAAACATTCAGTACTTC.